This T cell receptor beta chain appears in the sequencing data of a study of T cell responses to AZD1222 COVID-19 vaccine. The study, taken as a whole, reports: The reported proportion of spike-specific TCRs targeting unmutated variant regions was nearly half. Sampled repertoires all dated from after the peak T cell response. Regions 160-218 and 743-854 held dominance among vaccine-associated CD4 TCRs, which spanned spike. Elevations in Spike-specific TCR breadth and depth followed administration of two AZD1222 doses.

Details on this clone: Its antigen is as yet unknown.

Measured with immunoSEQ multiplex PCR; TCRdb has only the in-frame clones, and not every one. Among about 110,000 clones, around 93% were seen once, and the ten largest hold under 9%. Per the germline V gene, CDR1 is MDHEN and CDR2 is SYDVKM. Between the trimmed V and J ends, which lost 7 bases and 3 bases, there was a span of 16 bases. There are 16 residues in the CDR3. The rearrangement uses TRBV28 and TRBJ2-6; D is perhaps TRBD2 (5 bases). Sequencing used peripheral blood, obtained 28 days after the second AZD1222 dose. This TCR was recovered from an adult who received the AZD1222 COVID-19 vaccine. The CDR3 protein is CASMTRDPIGANVLTF. In nucleotides, the CDR3 is TGTGCCAGCATGACCCGGGATCCAATTGGGGCCAACGTCCTGACTTTC.